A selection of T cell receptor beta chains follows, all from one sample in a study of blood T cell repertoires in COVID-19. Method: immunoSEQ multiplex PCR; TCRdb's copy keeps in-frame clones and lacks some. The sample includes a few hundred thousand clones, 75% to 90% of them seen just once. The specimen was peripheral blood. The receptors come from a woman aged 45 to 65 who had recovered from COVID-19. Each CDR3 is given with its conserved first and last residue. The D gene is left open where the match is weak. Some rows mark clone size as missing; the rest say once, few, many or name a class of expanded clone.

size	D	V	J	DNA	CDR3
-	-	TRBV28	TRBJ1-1	TGTGCCAGCAGTTTACCGGGGGGCGCTCTAGCTTTCTTT	CASSLPGGALAFF
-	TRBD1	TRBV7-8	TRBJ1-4	TGTGCCAGCAGCTTAACCCGGTATCCAACAGGGGGTTATAATGAAAAACTGTTTTTT	CASSLTRYPTGGYNEKLFF
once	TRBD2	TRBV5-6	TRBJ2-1	TGTGCCAGCAGCCAACTAGCGGGGGCCTGGGGATACAATGAGCAGTTCTTC	CASSQLAGAWGYNEQFF
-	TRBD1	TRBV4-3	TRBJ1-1	TGCGCCAGCAGCCGTAAACAGGGGTTGAACACTGAAGCTTTCTTT	CASSRKQGLNTEAFF
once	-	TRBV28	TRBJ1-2	TGTGCCAGCAGTCCCCTTCACAGTGGCTACACCTTC	CASSPLHSGYTF
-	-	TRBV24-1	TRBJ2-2	TGTGCCACCAGTGACGCTGGACAGCACACCGGGGAGCTGTTTTTT	CATSDAGQHTGELFF
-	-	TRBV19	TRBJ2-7	TGTGCCAGTAGTATAGTGGCAGGTACCTACGAGCAGTACTTC	CASSIVAGTYEQYF
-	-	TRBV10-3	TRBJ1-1	TGTGCCATCGGAAGGGGCACTGAAGCTTTCTTT	CAIGRGTEAFF
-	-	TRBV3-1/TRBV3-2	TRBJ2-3	TGTGCCAGCGAGGGGGTCGGTGGAGGAACGCAGTATTTT	CASEGVGGGTQYF
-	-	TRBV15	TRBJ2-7	TGTGCCACCAGCAGAGCCTACGGACTGCGAGGGTCCGAGCAGTACTTC	CATSRAYGLRGSEQYF
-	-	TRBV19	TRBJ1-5	TGTGCCAGTAGTAAGCCACAGGTTGGTCGCAATCAGCCCCAGCATTTT	CASSKPQVGRNQPQHF
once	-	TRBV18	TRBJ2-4	TGTGCCAGCTCACCGTGGATAGGAGGGTCGGCTTATACTCCAGACATTCAGTACTTC	CASSPWIGGSAYTPDIQYF
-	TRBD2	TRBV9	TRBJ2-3	TGTGCCAGCAGCCCCGGGAGGGGCGGGGGGGGAGATACGCAGTATTTT	CASSPGRGGGGDTQYF
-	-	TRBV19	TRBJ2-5	TGTGCCAGTAGTATAGCATGGAGAGAGACCCAGTACTTC	CASSIAWRETQYF
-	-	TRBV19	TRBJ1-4	TGTGCCAGTAGTATGTTTGGCAGGGGAGCCGGCTCGACTAATGAAAAACTGTTTTTT	CASSMFGRGAGSTNEKLFF
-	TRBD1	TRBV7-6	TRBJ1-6	TGTGCCAGCAGCTCACGGACAGGGCCTAATTCACCCCTCCACTTT	CASSSRTGPNSPLHF
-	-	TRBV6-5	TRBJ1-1	TGTGCCAGCAGTTCCCGGGACTCCTTTATTAACACTGAAGCTTTCTTT	CASSSRDSFINTEAFF
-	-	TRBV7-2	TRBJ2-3	TGTGCCAGCACCCGAACCGGGGTTAGCACAGATACGCAGTATTTT	CASTRTGVSTDTQYF
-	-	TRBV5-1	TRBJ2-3	TGCGCCAGCAGCTTGGAGGGCGGGGGCCGCACAGATACGCAGTATTTT	CASSLEGGGRTDTQYF
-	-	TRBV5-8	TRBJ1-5	TGTGCCAGCAGCTTGCCGGGTCAGCCCCAGCATTTT	CASSLPGQPQHF
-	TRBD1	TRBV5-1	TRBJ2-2	TGCGCCAGCAGCTTAGGGACAGGGGCCACCGGGGAGCTGTTTTTT	CASSLGTGATGELFF
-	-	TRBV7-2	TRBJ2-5	TGTGCCAGCAGCTTCGTCGGCGGCCAAGAGACCCAGTACTTC	CASSFVGGQETQYF
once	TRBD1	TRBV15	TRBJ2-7	TGTGCCACCAGCTCCCGGGACAGTATCTACGAGCAGTACTTC	CATSSRDSIYEQYF
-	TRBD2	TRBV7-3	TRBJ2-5	TGTGCCAGCAGCTTAATGGGACCGGCGGGGGGCCAGTGGGAGACCCAGTACTTC	CASSLMGPAGGQWETQYF
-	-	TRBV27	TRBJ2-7	TGTGCCAGCAGTTTGTCCGCAGGGATTGAGATTGGCGAGCAGTACTTC	CASSLSAGIEIGEQYF
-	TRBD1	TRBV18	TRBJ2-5	TGTGCCAGCTCACCGGGACAGGGGAACTGGGAGACCCAGTACTTC	CASSPGQGNWETQYF